This paragraph reports one TCR beta chain. The target antigen is unknown. The protocol was immunoSEQ multiplex PCR, while the TCRdb copy is restricted to in-frame clones and leaves out a portion. The table has roughly 1,000,000 clones, about 84% seen once; the top ten hold more than 0.55%. The entry originates in a study of shared clonotypes between healthy human individuals. Turning to the study itself: A couple of female and a few male donors aged 18 to 49 were enrolled.

Findings and limits, study-wide: Naive CD4 clonotypes overlapped across a few donors at about 5.2%. Researchers found naive subsets generally carried larger estimated richness than memory subsets.

The sequence was obtained from a man aged 18 to 30 in good health. Some clones in this sample may be carry-over from other donors' samples. The sequencing input was memory CD4+ T cells from PBMCs. Noted subset: CD45RA-negative fraction.

DNA for the CDR3: TGTGCCAGCAGCGTAGCCAGCTATTCTGGCTACACCTTC. It specifies CASSVASYSGYTF. The rearrangement links TRBV9 to TRBJ1-2, with D unclear. There are 13 residues in the CDR3. V gave up 0 bases and J gave up 7 bases, with 10 bases separating them. Germline lookup yields CDR1 SGDLS and CDR2 YYNGEE.